This entry lists 2 T cell receptor beta chains sequenced from one sample in a study of blood T cell repertoires in COVID-19. TCRdb's copy holds only in-frame clones and misses some; the assay was immunoSEQ multiplex PCR. The profile covers over 300,000 clones, with over 75% appearing a single time and about 9.9% taken by the ten largest. Sequencing input: PBMCs or T cells enriched from blood (not recorded which). These receptors originate from a middle-aged woman who had recovered from COVID-19.

The gene calls are TRBV19 and TRBJ1-2; 7 nucleotides align to TRBD1. V shed 2 bases, J shed 6 bases, and the junction held 9 bases outside the gene matches. The CDR3 has 15 amino acids. CDR1 and CDR2 from the germline V gene are LNHDA and SQIVND (reference sequence). The CDR3 here is CASSIRQGGRNGYTF. As DNA, the CDR3 is TGTGCCAGTAGTATACGGCAGGGGGGCCGGAATGGCTACACCTTC.

The chain combines TRBV27 with TRBJ2-7; 9 positions agree with TRBD1. Trimming cost V 5 bases and J 3 bases; bases outside gene matches: 5. The CDR3 contains 14 residues. CDR1 is MNHEY and CDR2 is SMNVEV in the germline V gene (reference sequence). CDR3 DNA sequence: TGTGCCAGCAGTAACCGGGACAGGGTCTACGAGCAGTACTTC. It encodes CASSNRDRVYEQYF.